What follows is one TCR beta chain and its context. The table lists this clone with a count of one. Its antigen is not yet known. Base quality data are lacking; no much larger clone is found one base away. This entry belongs to a study of shared T cell receptors in the human thymus (dated by TCRdb to about 2021). With regard to the full study: The study examined how self-reactive, shared T-cell receptor alpha chains are generated in the human thymus.

The library relied on the immunoSEQ multiplex PCR assay. As stored in TCRdb, this immuneACCESS dataset retains in-frame rearrangements with V and J assigned. A fraction of the clones does not appear; measured against another copy, unresolved V genes explain less than half of the discrepancy, and the remainder lacks a known reason. Present in this sample are some 700,000 clones, over 75% of which were seen just once. Approximately 0.01% of the sample is held by the ten biggest clonotypes. The CDR3 contains 15 residues, cysteine and phenylalanine counted. The read is trimmed to its CDR3 DNA, 45 bases read in frame from base 1. V loses 2 bases at its end and J loses 0 bases; junction bases beyond the gene matches: 4. The CDR1 and CDR2 encoded by the germline V gene (reference sequence) are SEHNR and FQNEAQ. The same data also went into a second study, on human thymus T cells. The other study reports the following: Donors were immunologically healthy infants undergoing open corrective cardiac surgery for congenital heart defects in Finland. The thymus tissue came from surgical resects taken out during corrective cardiac surgery. Both the thymic and the peripheral blood repertoires appeared to show biased V and J gene segment usage. According to the related research, thymic TCR repertoires were highly overlapping among unrelated individuals. The study used fewer than ten infant thymus samples plus four related peripheral blood samples to characterize TCR alpha and beta repertoires. The cohort included about 6 male and a couple of female infants, with donor ages spanning 7 to 244 days. Thymocytes were freed from the tissue by mechanical means and kept at -70 degrees C as pellets of roughly 8.5-31 million cells. Genomic DNA was extracted from frozen cell pellets with a QIAsymphony instrument. Using the immunoSEQ multiplex PCR assay, the TCRB and TCRAD loci were amplified from a standardized quantity of quality-controlled genomic DNA. The amplicons spanned the V(D)J region and were long enough to cover the CDR3 and allow V and J genes to be identified. The amplicons were sequenced on an Illumina platform via the commercial immunoSEQ service. Primer bias and sequencing errors were corrected as previously described, and TCRAD and TCRB were defined on the basis of the IMGT database. immunoSEQ Analyzer 3.0 and VDJTools were used for repertoire analysis, which covered basic statistics, V/J segment usage, diversity estimates, rarefaction and pairwise overlap. Chao1, ChaoE, Efron-Thisted, Shannon and inverse Simpson indices were used to estimate diversity, which was also estimated on datasets down-sampled to the smallest sample. Repertoire overlap was assessed by strict matching of CDR3 nucleotide sequence, V gene and J gene, and clustering was done by Jaccard-based multidimensional scaling. Thymus samples yielded on average approximately 840,000 unique TCRB clonotypes, compared with roughly 76,000 from blood samples.

Sequencing was performed on thymocytes. This sequence originates from a boy under three years old with a congenital heart defect. Donor details come from another sample of the same person, matched by shared clones. Here the chain combines TRBV7-9 and TRBJ2-7, with 7 central nucleotides matching TRBD1. The bases read TGTGCCAGCAGCTTAAGACAGGGTAGCTCCTACGAGCAGTACTTC. The resulting protein is CASSLRQGSSYEQYF.